This is a list of T cell receptor beta chains from one sample in a study of radiation and T cells in renal cell carcinoma. Sequencing used immunoSEQ multiplex PCR; TCRdb keeps in-frame clones, though not all of them. The repertoire holds approximately 94,000 clones, with 70% to 85% as singletons. This specimen consisted of blood, obtained from a patient whose treatment included radiotherapy and nephrectomy. These receptors originate from a man in his 60s with renal cell carcinoma. CDR3s include the opening cysteine and the closing phenylalanine or tryptophan. The D gene is left open where the match is weak. For some rows the clone size is stated as once, few or many, or as a class when expanded; others skip it.

v_gene,abundance,d_gene,j_gene,CDR3nt,CDR3aa
TRBV28,NA,TRBD2,TRBJ2-2,TGTGCCAGCAGTTTAGGCGGGAGCAGTAACACCGGGGAGCTGTTTTTT,CASSLGGSSNTGELFF
TRBV7-8,NA,NA,TRBJ1-3,TGTGCCAGCAGCTACGGGGGTGAAAACACCATATATTTT,CASSYGGENTIYF
TRBV11-3,NA,NA,TRBJ1-1,TGTGCCAGCATACAGGTGAACACTGAAGCTTTCTTT,CASIQVNTEAFF
TRBV7-9,NA,TRBD2,TRBJ2-7,TGTGCCAGCAGCTTAGTCTCGGGGGGGTCTAGCGGGAGTTTCTACGAGCAGTACTTC,CASSLVSGGSSGSFYEQYF
TRBV19,NA,NA,TRBJ2-2,TGTGCCAGTAGTTTTGCGGGTGCGAACACCGGGGAGCTGTTTTTT,CASSFAGANTGELFF
TRBV7-9,NA,TRBD1,TRBJ1-1,TGTGCCAGCTTGGCGGGGACAGGGGAGACTGAAGCTTTCTTT,CASLAGTGETEAFF
TRBV7-2,few,NA,TRBJ2-1,TGTGCCAGCAGCCTGGACATCTCCTACAATGAGCAGTTCTTC,CASSLDISYNEQFF
TRBV6-6,NA,NA,TRBJ2-2,TGTGCCAGCAGCCCGCTGGCGGGACGTCGGGGCGGGGAGCTGTTTTTT,CASSPLAGRRGGELFF
TRBV10-1,NA,NA,TRBJ2-4,TGCGCCAGCAGTGAGTCTGGAAGTGCTTTAAACATTCAGTACTTC,CASSESGSALNIQYF
TRBV14,few,NA,TRBJ2-7,TGTGCCAGCAGCCAAGGTGCAGGGGCCTACGAGCAGTACTTC,CASSQGAGAYEQYF
TRBV2,NA,NA,TRBJ2-3,TGTGCCAGCAGTGAGCCGCCGGATACGCAGTATTTT,CASSEPPDTQYF
TRBV18,few,TRBD1,TRBJ1-1,TGTGCCAGCTCAGAGACAGGGGGAAGGATGAACACTGAAGCTTTCTTT,CASSETGGRMNTEAFF
TRBV18,few,NA,TRBJ2-6,TGTGCCAGCTCACCAGACACCCCAGGGGCTTGGGCCAACGTCCTGACTTTC,CASSPDTPGAWANVLTF
TRBV28,NA,TRBD2,TRBJ2-7,TGTGCCAGCAGTAGACTAGCGGGAGGAAAGGCCTCCTACGAGCAGTACTTC,CASSRLAGGKASYEQYF
TRBV4-1,NA,NA,TRBJ2-7,TGCGCCAGCAGCCAACCCCTGCAGAGCTACGAGCAGTACTTC,CASSQPLQSYEQYF
TRBV28,few,TRBD2,TRBJ2-7,TGTGCCAGCAGTGAACCGGGACTAGGGAACTACGAGCAGTACTTC,CASSEPGLGNYEQYF
TRBV19,NA,NA,TRBJ1-2,TGTGCCAGTAGTATCGGCAGGGGCCGGCATGGCTACACCTTC,CASSIGRGRHGYTF
TRBV5-8,NA,NA,TRBJ2-7,TGTGCCAGCAGCTCCCCGGGCCGGACAAAAGCCTACGAGCAGTACTTC,CASSSPGRTKAYEQYF
TRBV15,NA,NA,TRBJ2-3,TGTGCCACCAGCAGAGATCCAGTGGCGACAGATACGCAGTATTTT,CATSRDPVATDTQYF
TRBV5-1,NA,TRBD1,TRBJ1-2,TGCGCCAGCAGTTTCGGACAGGGGAGAAACTATGGCTACACCTTC,CASSFGQGRNYGYTF
TRBV5-1,NA,TRBD1,TRBJ1-2,TGCGCCAGCAGCTTGACCCCACCGGGACAGGGTTCGGCTAACTATGGCTACACCTTC,CASSLTPPGQGSANYGYTF
TRBV30,NA,TRBD2,TRBJ2-1,TGTGCCTGGAGTGTAATGGGAACGGGAGGAACGTTGGGCTCCTACAATGAGCAGTTCTTC,CAWSVMGTGGTLGSYNEQFF
TRBV7-9,NA,TRBD1,TRBJ2-5,TGTGCCAGCAGCGACTTCAGGGGGCAAGAGACCCAGTACTTC,CASSDFRGQETQYF
TRBV19,NA,NA,TRBJ1-2,TGTGCCAGTAAGCGGGACGCACCAAACCATGGCTACACCTTC,CASKRDAPNHGYTF
TRBV25-1,NA,TRBD1,TRBJ2-6,TGTGCCAGCAGCCAGGACAGGGGAATAGCTGGGGCCAACGTCCTGACTTTC,CASSQDRGIAGANVLTF
TRBV5-1,NA,NA,TRBJ1-4,TGCGCCAGCAGCTCCGGCACTAATGAAAAACTGTTTTTT,CASSSGTNEKLFF
TRBV10-3,NA,NA,TRBJ1-3,TGTGCCATCAGGGGCCCGGGGGGGATCTCTGGAAACACCATATATTTT,CAIRGPGGISGNTIYF